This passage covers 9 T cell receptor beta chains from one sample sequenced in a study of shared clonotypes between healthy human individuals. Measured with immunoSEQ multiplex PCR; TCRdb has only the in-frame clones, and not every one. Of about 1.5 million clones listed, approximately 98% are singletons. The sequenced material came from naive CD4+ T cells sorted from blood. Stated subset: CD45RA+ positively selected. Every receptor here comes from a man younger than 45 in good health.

The CDR3 region is CASSLKGISYEQYF. The CDR3 bases are TGTGCCAGCAGCTTAAAAGGGATCTCCTACGAGCAGTACTTC. The chain couples TRBV7-2 to TRBJ2-7; D not resolved. The CDR3 totals 14 residues. The ends were cut back, 2 bases at V and 0 bases at J, with 8 bases in the middle. In germline, CDR1 is SGHTA, CDR2 FQGNSA.

In DNA form, the CDR3 reads TGTGCCAGCAACTCCCAGGGTGAACAGCCCCAGCATTTT. Encoded protein: CASNSQGEQPQHF. V is TRBV2 and J is TRBJ1-5, with D perhaps TRBD1 (5 bases). V lost 7 bases and J 7 bases, leaving 14 bases between the germline ends. This CDR3 is built from 13 residues. Germline V gene data show CDR1 as SNHLY and CDR2 as FYNNEI. The full variable domain, completed using reference TRBV2 and TRBJ1-5, is EPEVTQTPSHQVTQMGQEVILRCVPISNHLYFYWYRQILGQKVEFLVSFYNNEISEKSEIFDDQFSVERPDGSNFTLKIRSTKLEDSAMYFCASNSQGEQPQHFGDGTRLSIL.

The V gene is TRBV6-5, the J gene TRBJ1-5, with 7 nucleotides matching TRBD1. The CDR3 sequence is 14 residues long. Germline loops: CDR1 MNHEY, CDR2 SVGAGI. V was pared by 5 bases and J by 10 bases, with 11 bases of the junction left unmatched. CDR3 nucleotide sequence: TGTGCCAGCAGTGTTAGACAGGGAGGGGACCCCCAGCATTTT. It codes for CASSVRQGGDPQHF.

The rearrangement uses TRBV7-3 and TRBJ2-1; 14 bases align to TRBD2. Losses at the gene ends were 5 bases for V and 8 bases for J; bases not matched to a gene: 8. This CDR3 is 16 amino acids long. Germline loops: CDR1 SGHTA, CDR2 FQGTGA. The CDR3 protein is CASSTGTSGSLDEQFF. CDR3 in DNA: TGTGCCAGCAGCACGGGGACTAGCGGGAGCTTGGATGAGCAGTTCTTC.

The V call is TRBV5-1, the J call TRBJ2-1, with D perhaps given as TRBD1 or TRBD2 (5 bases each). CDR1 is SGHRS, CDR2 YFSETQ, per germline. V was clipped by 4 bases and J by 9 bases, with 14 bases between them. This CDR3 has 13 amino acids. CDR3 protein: CASSPYGGTEQFF. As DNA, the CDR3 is TGCGCCAGCAGCCCGTATGGGGGTACTGAGCAGTTCTTC.

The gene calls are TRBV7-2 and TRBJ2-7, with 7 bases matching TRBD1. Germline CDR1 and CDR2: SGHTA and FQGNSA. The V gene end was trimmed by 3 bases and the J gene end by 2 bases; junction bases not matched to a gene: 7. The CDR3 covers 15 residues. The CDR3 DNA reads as TGTGCCAGCAGCTTCTTCGGGACAGTTACCTACGAGCAGTACTTC. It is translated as CASSFFGTVTYEQYF.

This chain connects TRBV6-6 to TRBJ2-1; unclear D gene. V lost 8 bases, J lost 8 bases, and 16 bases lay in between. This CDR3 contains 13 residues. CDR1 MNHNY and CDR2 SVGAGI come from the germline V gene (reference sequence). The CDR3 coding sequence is TGTGCCAGCCACGAGAGACGTCAGGATGAGCAGTTCTTC. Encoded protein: CASHERRQDEQFF.

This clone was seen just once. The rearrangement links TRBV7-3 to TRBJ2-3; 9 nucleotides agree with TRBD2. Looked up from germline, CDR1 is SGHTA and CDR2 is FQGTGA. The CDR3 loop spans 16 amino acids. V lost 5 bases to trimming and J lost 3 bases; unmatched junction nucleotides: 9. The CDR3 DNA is TGTGCCAGCAGCAACGCAGCGGGAGGCCTAACAGATACGCAGTATTTT. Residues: CASSNAAGGLTDTQYF. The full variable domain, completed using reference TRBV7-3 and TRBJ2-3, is GAGVSQTPSNKVTEKGKYVELRCDPISGHTALYWYRQSLGQGPEFLIYFQGTGAADDSGLPNDRFFAVRPEGSVSTLKIQRTERGDSAVYLCASSNAAGGLTDTQYFGPGTRLTVL.

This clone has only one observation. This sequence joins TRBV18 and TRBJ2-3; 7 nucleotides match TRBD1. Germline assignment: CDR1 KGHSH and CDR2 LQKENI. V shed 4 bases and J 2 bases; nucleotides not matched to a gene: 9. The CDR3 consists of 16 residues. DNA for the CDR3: TGTGCCAGCTCACGATCGACAGGGAAAAACACAGATACGCAGTATTTT. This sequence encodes CASSRSTGKNTDTQYF.